The source of this TCR beta chain is a study of blood T cell repertoires in COVID-19. Study-wide background: The United States, Italy and Spain provided the acute and convalescent COVID-19 samples.

Here immunoSEQ multiplex PCR was the method, and the copy in TCRdb shows in-frame clones only, minus some. The sample comprises roughly 330,000 clones, roughly 87% of which are singletons, and approximately 5.2% rests with the top ten. The germline V gene encodes CDR1 SGHRS and CDR2 YFSETQ. Trimming took off 7 bases at V and 4 bases at J, with 14 bases between the two ends. The CDR3 sequence is 13 residues long. This study enrolled people aged about 18 to 90 from about two dozen US geographic areas. Participants had their cohort set by participant-reported clinical history. J is TRBJ1-1 and V is TRBV5-1, with a weak D call TRBD1 (6 bases). This receptor was identified in a woman younger than 45 who had recovered from COVID-19. Sequenced sample: PBMCs or T cells enriched from blood (not recorded which). The CDR3 DNA sequence: TGCGCCAGCGCGCGGGGGGCCGCCACTGAAGCTTTCTTT. Its protein product is CASARGAATEAFF.